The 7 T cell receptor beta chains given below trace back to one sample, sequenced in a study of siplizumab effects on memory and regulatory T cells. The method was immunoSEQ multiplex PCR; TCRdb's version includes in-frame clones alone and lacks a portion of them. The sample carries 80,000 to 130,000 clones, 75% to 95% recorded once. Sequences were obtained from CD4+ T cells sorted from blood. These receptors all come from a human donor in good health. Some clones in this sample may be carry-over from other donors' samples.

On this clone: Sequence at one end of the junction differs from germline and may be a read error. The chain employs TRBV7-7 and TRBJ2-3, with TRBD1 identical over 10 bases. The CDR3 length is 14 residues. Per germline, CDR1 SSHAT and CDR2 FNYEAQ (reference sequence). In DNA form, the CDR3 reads TGTGCTAGCAGCCCGGGGACAGGGGCAGATACGCAGTATTTT. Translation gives CASSPGTGADTQYF.

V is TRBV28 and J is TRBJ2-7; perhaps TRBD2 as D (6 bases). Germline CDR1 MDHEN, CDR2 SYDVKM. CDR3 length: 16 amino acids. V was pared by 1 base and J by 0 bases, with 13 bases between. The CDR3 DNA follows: TGTGCCAGCAGTTTATCCGGTTGGGGGGACTCCTACGAGCAGTACTTC. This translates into CASSLSGWGDSYEQYF.

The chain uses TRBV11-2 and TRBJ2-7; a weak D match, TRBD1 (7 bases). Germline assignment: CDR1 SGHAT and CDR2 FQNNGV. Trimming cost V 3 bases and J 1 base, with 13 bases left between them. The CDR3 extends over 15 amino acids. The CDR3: CASSFRGVVSYEQYF. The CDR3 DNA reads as TGTGCCAGCAGCTTCAGGGGGGTCGTTTCCTACGAGCAGTACTTC.

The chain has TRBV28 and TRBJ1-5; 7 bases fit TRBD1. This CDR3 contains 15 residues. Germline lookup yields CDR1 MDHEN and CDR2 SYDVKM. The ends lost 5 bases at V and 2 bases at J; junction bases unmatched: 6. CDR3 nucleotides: TGTGCCAGCAGTCTCCAGGGGGTTGGCAATCAGCCCCAGCATTTT. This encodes CASSLQGVGNQPQHF.

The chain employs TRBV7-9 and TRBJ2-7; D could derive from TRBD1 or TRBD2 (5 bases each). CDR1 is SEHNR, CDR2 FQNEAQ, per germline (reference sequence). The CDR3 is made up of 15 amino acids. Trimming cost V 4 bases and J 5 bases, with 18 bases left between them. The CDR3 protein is CASSSGTPPMNEQYF. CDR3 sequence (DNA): TGTGCCAGCAGCTCAGGGACCCCCCCTATGAACGAGCAGTACTTC.

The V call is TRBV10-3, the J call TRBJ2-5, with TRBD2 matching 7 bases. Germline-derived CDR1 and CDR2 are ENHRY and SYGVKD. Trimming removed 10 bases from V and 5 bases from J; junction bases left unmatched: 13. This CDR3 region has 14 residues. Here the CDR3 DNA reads TGTGCCACCCATCCAGGCGGGGGTTCCGAGACCCAGTACTTC. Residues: CATHPGGGSETQYF.

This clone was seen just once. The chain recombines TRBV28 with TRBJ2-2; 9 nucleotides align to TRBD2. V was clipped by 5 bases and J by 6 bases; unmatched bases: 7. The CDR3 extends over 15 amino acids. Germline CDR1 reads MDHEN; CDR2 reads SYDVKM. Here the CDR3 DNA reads TGTGCCAGCAGTAGTTCAGCGGGAGGATCCGGGGAGCTGTTTTTT. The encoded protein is CASSSSAGGSGELFF.